Listed here are 20 T cell receptor beta chains from one sample, sequenced in a study of cytomegalovirus exposure and HLA in healthy donors. PCR used 60 Vbeta primers and 13 Jbeta primers. Profiled with immunoSEQ multiplex PCR; TCRdb holds only in-frame clones, not every one. The sample has 120,000 to 150,000 clones, 84% seen once. What was sequenced was PBMCs. The receptors originated from a boy between 2 and 10 years old in good health and CMV-seronegative.

This chain links TRBV5-1 with TRBJ1-3; D is unresolved. This CDR3 is built from 13 residues. V was trimmed by 7 bases and J by 0 bases, leaving 8 bases between them. Germline CDR1 and CDR2: SGHRS and YFSETQ. The CDR3 loop reads CASRRVSGNTIYF. In nucleotides, the CDR3 is TGCGCCAGCCGGCGGGTCTCTGGAAACACCATATATTTT. The full variable domain, completed using reference TRBV5-1 and TRBJ1-3, is KAGVTQTPRYLIKTRGQQVTLSCSPISGHRSVSWYQQTPGQGLQFLFEYFSETQRNKGNFPGRFSGRQFSNSRSEMNVSTLELGDSALYLCASRRVSGNTIYFGEGSWLTVV.

This chain connects TRBV5-1 to TRBJ2-1; 11 positions match TRBD2. Trimming at V came to 1 base and at J to 5 bases, leaving 26 bases not matched to a gene. Germline loops: CDR1 SGHRS, CDR2 YFSETQ. This CDR3 region has 23 residues. The CDR3 sequence: CASSLRLLKQRERGTSGHNEQFF. The CDR3 DNA reads as TGCGCCAGCAGCTTGCGTCTCCTAAAGCAGCGGGAGCGAGGGACTAGCGGCCACAATGAGCAGTTCTTC. The full variable domain, in which reference TRBV5-1 and TRBJ2-1 provide the parts outside the CDR3, is KAGVTQTPRYLIKTRGQQVTLSCSPISGHRSVSWYQQTPGQGLQFLFEYFSETQRNKGNFPGRFSGRQFSNSRSEMNVSTLELGDSALYLCASSLRLLKQRERGTSGHNEQFFGPGTRLTVL.

The rearrangement joins TRBV5-4 to TRBJ2-2; 8 bases agree with TRBD1. CDR1 is SGHNT, CDR2 YYREEE, per germline (reference sequence). This CDR3 region has 17 residues. Germline trimming cut 0 bases from V and 1 base from J; bases unmatched to any gene: 5. CDR3 amino acids: CASSLAPGQGNTGELFF. The CDR3, as DNA: TGTGCCAGCAGCTTGGCTCCCGGACAGGGGAACACCGGGGAGCTGTTTTTT. The full variable domain, completed using reference TRBV5-4 and TRBJ2-2, is ETGVTQSPTHLIKTRGQQVTLRCSSQSGHNTVSWYQQALGQGPQFIFQYYREEENGRGNFPPRFSGLQFPNYSSELNVNALELDDSALYLCASSLAPGQGNTGELFFGEGSRLTVL.

CDR3 in amino acids: CASSREGTVIPRYEQYF. DNA of the CDR3: TGTGCCAGCTCACGCGAGGGGACAGTCATCCCTCGCTACGAGCAGTACTTC. J is TRBJ2-7 and V is TRBV18, with 7 bases that match TRBD1. This CDR3 is 17 amino acids long. Germline CDR1 reads KGHSH; CDR2 reads LQKENI. V gave up 4 bases and J gave up 3 bases; unmatched junction bases: 15.

This clone showed up just a few times. V gene TRBV10-2 combines with J gene TRBJ2-7; the D gene is possibly TRBD1 (6 bases). This CDR3 comprises 15 residues. Trimming left V 2 bases short and J 1 base short, with 12 bases between. Germline V gene lookup returns CDR1 WSHSY and CDR2 SAAADI. Here the CDR3 DNA reads TGCGCCAGCAGTGAGCTAAAGGGGGTATCCTACGAGCAGTACTTC. It translates to CASSELKGVSYEQYF.

The chain carries TRBV28 and TRBJ1-5; D perhaps matches TRBD1 (5 bases). CDR3 size: 15 residues. Germline V lookup: CDR1 MDHEN, CDR2 SYDVKM. V gave up 3 bases and J gave up 5 bases, with 14 bases separating them. The CDR3: CASSFFREDHQPQHF. Here the CDR3 DNA reads TGTGCCAGCAGTTTCTTCAGGGAGGATCATCAGCCCCAGCATTTT.

V gene TRBV7-8 combines with J gene TRBJ2-5; a weak D match, TRBD1 (6 bases). Germline CDR1 SGHVS, CDR2 FQNEAQ. The V and J ends lost 1 base and 1 base respectively, with 16 bases between them. This CDR3 is built from 17 residues. The CDR3 coding sequence is TGTGCCAGCAGCTTAGGAGCGGACAGCAACTTCCAAGAGACCCAGTACTTC. It encodes CASSLGADSNFQETQYF. The full variable domain, its missing parts supplied by reference TRBV7-8 and TRBJ2-5, is GAGVSQSPRYKVAKRGQDVALRCDPISGHVSLFWYQQALGQGPEFLTYFQNEAQLDKSGLPSDRFFAERPEGSVSTLKIQRTQQEDSAVYLCASSLGADSNFQETQYFGPGTRLLVL.

The gene calls are TRBV4-3 and TRBJ2-1; 14 bases map to TRBD2. Trimming at V came to 0 bases and at J to 8 bases, leaving 6 bases not matched to a gene. The CDR3 runs to 17 residues. CDR1 is LGHNA, CDR2 YSLEER, per germline. The CDR3 loop reads CASSQELTSGRGDEQFF. The CDR3 bases are TGCGCCAGCAGCCAAGAATTGACTAGCGGGAGGGGGGATGAGCAGTTCTTC.

This clone was counted between two and nine times. V usage is TRBV11-3 and J usage is TRBJ1-2, with D hard to call. This CDR3 region has 13 residues. V dropped 8 bases and J dropped 8 bases, with 18 bases sitting between them. Germline V lookup: CDR1 SGHNT, CDR2 YENEEA. CDR3 sequence (DNA): TGTGCCAGCCCGAGCGGCGGGGTGAGAGGCTACACCTTC. It is translated as CASPSGGVRGYTF.

This rearrangement joins TRBV9 to TRBJ1-1; D unresolved. The CDR3 contains 13 residues. Per germline, CDR1 SGDLS and CDR2 YYNGEE. V lost 4 bases, J lost 7 bases, and 14 bases lay in between. The CDR3 DNA reads as TGTGCCAGCAGCCCCCACTCCTCCGATGAAGCTTTCTTT. This encodes CASSPHSSDEAFF.

The genes are TRBV7-3 and TRBJ2-3; 7 bases agree with TRBD1. The CDR3 has 16 residues. CDR1 and CDR2 (germline): SGHTA, FQGTGA. V trimming: 2 bases; J trimming: 6 bases; junction bases outside the gene matches: 11. The CDR3 loop reads CASSLPAQGVVDTQYF. CDR3 bases: TGTGCCAGCAGCTTACCCGCGCAGGGGGTGGTCGATACGCAGTATTTT.

V gene TRBV28 combines with J gene TRBJ2-1, with D perhaps TRBD2 (6 bases). The V end was cut by 1 base, the J end by 4 bases, with 14 bases between. Germline CDR1 MDHEN, CDR2 SYDVKM. CDR3 length: 16 amino acids. The DNA for the CDR3 is TGTGCCAGCAGTTTATACGGGGGAGCCAAATACAATGAGCAGTTCTTC. Protein sequence: CASSLYGGAKYNEQFF.

The rearrangement joins TRBV4-2 to TRBJ2-5, with TRBD2 matching over 9 bases. J gave up 4 bases and V 4 bases, and 16 bases lay outside the gene matches. The CDR3 is 18 amino acids. CDR1 is LGHNA and CDR2 is YNFKEQ in the germline V gene. CDR3 in DNA: TGTGCCAGCAGCCCATATTTAGTAGTAGCGGGAGAGGGAGAGACCCAGTACTTC. Its protein product is CASSPYLVVAGEGETQYF.

The rearrangement joins TRBV4-1 to TRBJ2-2; 10 positions agree with TRBD2. In germline, CDR1 is MGHRA, CDR2 YSYEKL. The CDR3 is 15 amino acids. The V gene end was trimmed by 2 bases and the J gene end by 5 bases; junction bases not matched to a gene: 2. In DNA, the CDR3 is TGCGCCAGCAGCCAAAGCGGGGGGGCGACCGGGGAGCTGTTTTTT. It codes for CASSQSGGATGELFF.

The chain uses TRBV25-1 and TRBJ2-7, with D perhaps TRBD1 (6 bases). Trimming stripped 6 bases from V and 0 bases from J, with 9 bases between. Germline CDR1 MGHDK, CDR2 SYGVNS. The CDR3 has 13 amino acids. CDR3 residues: CASRDRSSYEQYF. The CDR3 region has the DNA TGTGCCAGCAGAGACAGGAGCTCCTACGAGCAGTACTTC.

This chain links TRBV11-1 with TRBJ1-1; weak D call: TRBD1 (5 bases). Trimming pared 1 base from V and 8 bases from J, leaving 8 bases between. The CDR3 is 12 amino acids. Germline CDR1 is SGHAT and CDR2 is FQDESV (reference sequence). The CDR3 loop is CASSLGGVEAFF. CDR3 sequence (DNA): TGTGCCAGCAGCTTAGGGGGGGTAGAAGCTTTCTTT.

The chain couples TRBV10-3 to TRBJ1-1; D possibly corresponds to TRBD1 (5 bases). V was trimmed by 0 bases and J by 0 bases, leaving 8 bases between them. The CDR3 has 15 amino acids. Per the germline V gene, CDR1 is ENHRY and CDR2 is SYGVKD. As DNA, the CDR3 is TGTGCCATCAGTGAGTCTGACAGCTTGAACACTGAAGCTTTCTTT. This gives the protein CAISESDSLNTEAFF.

This chain uses TRBV9 with TRBJ2-3; possible D gene TRBD2, 6 bases. From germline, CDR1 is SGDLS and CDR2 YYNGEE. The CDR3 runs to 15 residues. V lost 5 bases to trimming and J lost 4 bases, with 17 bases between them. CDR3 region: CASREGLMGPDTQYF. The CDR3 coding sequence is TGTGCCAGCAGAGAGGGACTTATGGGGCCAGATACGCAGTATTTT.

The chain couples TRBV21-1 to TRBJ1-2; the table's D call of TRBD1 was not tested on the DNA. TRBV21-1 is labeled a pseudogene. This CDR3 spans 17 amino acids. The CDR3 sequence: CASSRRDRGEGGLSYTF. The CDR3 coding sequence is TGTGCCAGCAGCCGTAGGGACAGGGGAGAAGGGGGTCTTAGCTACACCTTC.

This rearrangement joins TRBV27 to TRBJ2-3; possible D gene TRBD1, 5 bases. CDR1 and CDR2 (germline): MNHEY, SMNVEV (reference sequence). Between the trimmed V and J ends, which lost 2 bases and 0 bases, there was a span of 12 bases. The CDR3 sequence is 16 residues long. The CDR3 DNA follows: TGTGCCAGCAGTTTACGTGCAGGGCCAAGCACAGATACGCAGTATTTT. This gives the protein CASSLRAGPSTDTQYF.